The source of this T cell receptor beta chain is a study of blood T cell repertoires in COVID-19. Authors' methods: Scientists estimated how many nucleated cells there were by amplifying reference gene primers. The method was immunoSEQ multiplex PCR; TCRdb's version includes in-frame clones alone and lacks a portion of them. That table gives V, J and clone size, and the DNA gave D and trimming. The sample carries about 340,000 clones, around four fifths recorded once. V trimming: 6 bases; J trimming: 8 bases; junction bases outside the gene matches: 7. The CDR3 has 13 residues. Germline V CDR1 and CDR2: MNHEY, SVGAGI.

This sequence joins TRBV6-5 and TRBJ1-2; 9 bases align to TRBD1. This clonotype was sampled from a man aged 30 to 39 with active or convalescent COVID-19. The specimen sequenced was peripheral blood. Here the CDR3 DNA reads TGTGCCAGCAGCCGGACAGGGGTCGGCGGCTACACCTTC. This gives the protein CASSRTGVGGYTF.